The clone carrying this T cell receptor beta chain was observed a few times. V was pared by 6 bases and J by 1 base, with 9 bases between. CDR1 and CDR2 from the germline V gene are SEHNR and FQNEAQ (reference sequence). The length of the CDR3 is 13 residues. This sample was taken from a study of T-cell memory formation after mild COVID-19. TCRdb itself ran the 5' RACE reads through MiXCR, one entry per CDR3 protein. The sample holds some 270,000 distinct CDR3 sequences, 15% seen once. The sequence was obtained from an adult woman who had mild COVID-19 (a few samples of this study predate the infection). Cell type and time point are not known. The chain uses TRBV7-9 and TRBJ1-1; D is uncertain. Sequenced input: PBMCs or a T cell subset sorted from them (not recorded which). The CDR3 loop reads CASSRRQNTEAFF. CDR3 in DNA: TGTGCCAGCAGTCGACGGCAGAACACTGAAGCTTTCTTT.